This T cell receptor beta chain was sequenced for a study of blood T cell repertoires in COVID-19 (TCRdb year 2020). For context, the study as a whole: The collaborator samples originated in the United States, Italy and Spain and spanned the acute and convalescent phases of COVID-19. HLA class I and class II types, where available, came from metadata supplied by the sample provider rather than from assay-based typing. Samples came from the ongoing ImmuneRACE study (first 160 participants) plus 1,254 subjects from 6 global collaborators. Nearly every sample came with metadata listing a de-identified subject ID, COVID-19 status, age in years and sex. The prospective study material was composed of cDNA or gDNA derived from T cells, B-cell-depleted T cells, or PBMCs. Deeply sampled blood TCRbeta repertoires from subjects exposed to, actively infected with, or recovered from COVID-19 were included in the dataset. The repertoires were released in a freely available public database intended as a resource for research on the immune response to SARS-CoV-2.

Study-wide conclusions, independent of this receptor: How much clinical and demographic metadata was included differed by source and by participant, and the metadata was provided uncurated.

Collaborating institutions collected whole blood in K2EDTA tubes following their own protocols. For TCRbeta analysis, collaborators shipped samples as frozen whole blood, isolated PBMCs, or DNA extracted from either of those sample types. As to this clone: This receptor's antigen is unknown. No much larger clone is present one base from it, and per-base qualities are unavailable.

The CDR3 numbers 13 residues from cysteine through phenylalanine. Of the read, only the CDR3 DNA is kept; its 39 bases are in frame from base 1. V is cut by 3 bases and J by 9 bases, and the space between the germline ends is 14 bases. TCRbeta CDR3 regions were amplified from genomic DNA using the immunoSEQ Assay, a bias-controlled multiplex PCR. The authors processed their data as follows. Nucleated cell counts per sample were estimated from amplification of reference gene primers within the assay. To quantify the absolute abundance of each unique TCRbeta CDR3 rearrangement, sequence reads were collapsed and filtered. For each sample, productive Simpson clonality was calculated as the square root of Simpson's diversity index across productive rearrangements. TCRdb stores this immuneACCESS table with in-frame sequences only. Part of the clones is absent; in the studies checked, under half of the shortfall reflects unresolved V genes, and no reason is known for the rest. Clonal size and the V and J genes are those of that table, whereas D and trimming came from the DNA. Counted in this sample were roughly 80,000 clones; approximately 83% of them appeared once. Around 29% of the sample goes to the ten largest clones.

Source material: peripheral blood. The rearranged chain carries TRBV12-3 or TRBV12-4 and TRBJ2-5; the best D guess is TRBD2, with 6 bases matching. The clonotype comes from a woman over 75 with acute or convalescent COVID-19. The DNA reads as follows: TGTGCCAGCAGTTTCGGCCCCGCGGGGCCCCAGTACTTC. Its protein is CASSFGPAGPQYF.